This entry is about one T cell receptor (beta chain). What it binds is unknown. The same CDR3 also results from other DNA sequences found in this sample. Germline V gene lookup returns CDR1 SGHTA and CDR2 FQGTGA. V trimming: 5 bases; J trimming: 1 base; junction bases outside the gene matches: 5. This CDR3 spans 15 amino acids. Donors were healthy HIV-negative adults without recently reported acute infections or vaccinations. This entry comes from a study of shared clonotypes between healthy human individuals. Study-level information: Donors had three CD4 naive, three CD4 memory, two CD8 naive and one CD8 memory plate apiece.

The method was immunoSEQ multiplex PCR; TCRdb's version includes in-frame clones alone and lacks a portion of them. The sample includes hundreds of thousands of clones, around 97% of them seen just once. Study observations and caveats: Only blood was sampled; tissue repertoires likely differ. It was the non-shared clonotypes that had lower generation probabilities than clonotypes shared by all four donors.

The receptor's source is a woman aged 25 to 45 in good health. The chain is built from TRBV7-3 and TRBJ2-3; 8 nucleotides match TRBD2. Sequenced sample: naive CD4+ T cells sorted from blood. Indicated subset: CD45RA+ positively selected. CDR3 coding DNA: TGTGCCAGCAGCCTAGGCGGGGGGCGCACAGATACGCAGTATTTT. Protein: CASSLGGGRTDTQYF.